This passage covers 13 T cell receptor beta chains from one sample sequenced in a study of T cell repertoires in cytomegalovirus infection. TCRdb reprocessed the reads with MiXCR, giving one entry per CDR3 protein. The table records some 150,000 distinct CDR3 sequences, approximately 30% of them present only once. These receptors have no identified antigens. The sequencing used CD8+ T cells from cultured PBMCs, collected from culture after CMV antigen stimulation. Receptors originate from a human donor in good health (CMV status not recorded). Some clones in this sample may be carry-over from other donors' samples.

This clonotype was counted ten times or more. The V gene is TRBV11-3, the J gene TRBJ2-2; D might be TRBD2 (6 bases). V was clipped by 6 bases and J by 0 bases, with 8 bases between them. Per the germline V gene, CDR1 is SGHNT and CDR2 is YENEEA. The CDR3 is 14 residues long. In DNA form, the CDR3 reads TGTGCCAGCAGGGAGGGACCGAACACCGGGGAGCTGTTTTTT. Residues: CASREGPNTGELFF.

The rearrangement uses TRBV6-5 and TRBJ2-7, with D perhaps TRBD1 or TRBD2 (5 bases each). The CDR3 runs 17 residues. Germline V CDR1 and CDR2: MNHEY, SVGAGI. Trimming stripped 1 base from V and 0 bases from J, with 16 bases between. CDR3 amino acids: CASSYFAPGTSSYEQYF. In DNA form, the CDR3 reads TGTGCCAGCAGTTACTTTGCTCCGGGGACCAGCTCCTACGAGCAGTACTTC.

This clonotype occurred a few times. The DNA for the CDR3 is TGTGCCAGCAGTGTGAGAGAGGCCTACGAGCAGTACTTC. Its protein product is CASSVREAYEQYF. The chain joins TRBV2 to TRBJ2-7; D unresolved. The CDR3 is made up of 13 amino acids. Per the germline V gene, CDR1 is SNHLY and CDR2 is FYNNEI. The V end was cut by 4 bases, the J end by 2 bases, with 9 bases between.

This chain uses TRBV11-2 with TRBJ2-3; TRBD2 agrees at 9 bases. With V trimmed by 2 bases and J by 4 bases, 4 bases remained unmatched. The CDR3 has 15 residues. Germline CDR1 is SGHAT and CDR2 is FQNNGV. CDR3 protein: CASSLTAGGADTQYF. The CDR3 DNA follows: TGTGCCAGCAGCTTAACAGCGGGGGGCGCAGATACGCAGTATTTT. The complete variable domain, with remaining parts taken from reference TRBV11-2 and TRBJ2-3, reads EAGVAQSPRYKIIEKRQSVAFWCNPISGHATLYWYQQILGQGPKLLIQFQNNGVVDDSQLPKDRFSAERLKGVDSTLKIQPAKLEDSAVYLCASSLTAGGADTQYFGPGTRLTVL.

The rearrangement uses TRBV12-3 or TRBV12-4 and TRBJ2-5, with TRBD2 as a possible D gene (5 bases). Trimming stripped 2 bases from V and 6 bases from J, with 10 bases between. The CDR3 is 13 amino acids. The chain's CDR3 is CASSLNREQTQYF. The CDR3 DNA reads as TGTGCCAGCAGTTTAAATAGGGAGCAGACCCAGTACTTC.

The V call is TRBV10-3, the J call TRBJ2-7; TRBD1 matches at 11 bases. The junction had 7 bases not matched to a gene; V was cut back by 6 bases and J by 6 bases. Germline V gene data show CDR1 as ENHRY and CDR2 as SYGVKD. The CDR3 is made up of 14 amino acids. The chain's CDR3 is CAIRGTGGFLEQYF. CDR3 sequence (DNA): TGTGCCATCAGAGGGACAGGGGGTTTTCTCGAGCAGTACTTC.

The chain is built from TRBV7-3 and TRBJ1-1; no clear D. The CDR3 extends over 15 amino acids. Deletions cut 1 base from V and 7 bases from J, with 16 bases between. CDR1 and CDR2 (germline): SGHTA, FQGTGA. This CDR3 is CASSLNVGSKGEAFF. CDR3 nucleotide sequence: TGTGCCAGCAGCTTAAATGTAGGATCAAAGGGTGAAGCTTTCTTT. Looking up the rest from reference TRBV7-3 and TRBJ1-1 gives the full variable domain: GAGVSQTPSNKVTEKGKYVELRCDPISGHTALYWYRQSLGQGPEFLIYFQGTGAADDSGLPNDRFFAVRPEGSVSTLKIQRTERGDSAVYLCASSLNVGSKGEAFFGQGTRLTVV.

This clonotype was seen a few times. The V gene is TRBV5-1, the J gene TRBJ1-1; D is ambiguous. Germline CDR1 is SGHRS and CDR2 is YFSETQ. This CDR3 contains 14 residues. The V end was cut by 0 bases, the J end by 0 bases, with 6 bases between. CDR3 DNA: TGCGCCAGCAGCTTGGAAGTAATGAACACTGAAGCTTTCTTT. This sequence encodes CASSLEVMNTEAFF.

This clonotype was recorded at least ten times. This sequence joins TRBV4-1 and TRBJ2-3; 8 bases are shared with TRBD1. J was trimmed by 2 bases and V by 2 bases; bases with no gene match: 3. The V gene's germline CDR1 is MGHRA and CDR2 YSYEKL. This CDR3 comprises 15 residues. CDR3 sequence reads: CASSQMTGDTDTQYF. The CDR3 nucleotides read TGCGCCAGCAGCCAAATGACAGGGGACACAGATACGCAGTATTTT.

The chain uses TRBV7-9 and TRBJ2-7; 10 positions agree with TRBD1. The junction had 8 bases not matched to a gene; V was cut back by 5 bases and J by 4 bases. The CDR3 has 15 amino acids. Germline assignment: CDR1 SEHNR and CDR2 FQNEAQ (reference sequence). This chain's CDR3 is CASSRGDRGFYEQYF. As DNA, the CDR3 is TGTGCCAGCAGCCGCGGGGACAGGGGATTTTACGAGCAGTACTTC. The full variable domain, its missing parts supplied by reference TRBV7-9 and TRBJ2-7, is DTGVSQNPRHKITKRGQNVTFRCDPISEHNRLYWYRQTLGQGPEFLTYFQNEAQLEKSRLLSDRFSAERPKGSFSTLEIQRTEQGDSAMYLCASSRGDRGFYEQYFGPGTRLTVT.

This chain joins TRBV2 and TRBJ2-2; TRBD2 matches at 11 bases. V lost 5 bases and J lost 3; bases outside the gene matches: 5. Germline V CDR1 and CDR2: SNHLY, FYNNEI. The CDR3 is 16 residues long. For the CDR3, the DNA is TGTGCCAGCAGTTCCTTAGCGGGGGGGCACACCGGGGAGCTGTTTTTT. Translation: CASSSLAGGHTGELFF.

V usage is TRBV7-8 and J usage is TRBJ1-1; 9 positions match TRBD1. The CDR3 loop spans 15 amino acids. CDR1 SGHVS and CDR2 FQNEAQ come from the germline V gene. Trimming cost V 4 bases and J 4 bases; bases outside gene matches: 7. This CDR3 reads CASSSRTGEITEAFF. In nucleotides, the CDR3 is TGTGCCAGCAGCTCAAGGACAGGGGAGATCACTGAAGCTTTCTTT.

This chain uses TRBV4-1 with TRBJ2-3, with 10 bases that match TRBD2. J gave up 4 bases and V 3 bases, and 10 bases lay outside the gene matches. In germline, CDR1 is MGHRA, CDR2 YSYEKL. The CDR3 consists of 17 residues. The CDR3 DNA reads TGCGCCAGCAGCCAGCTGGCCACTAGCGGGGTTTCAGATACGCAGTATTTT. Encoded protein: CASSQLATSGVSDTQYF.